This TCR beta chain is drawn from a study of blood T cell repertoires in COVID-19. Looked up from germline, CDR1 is KGHSH and CDR2 is LQKENI. This CDR3 has 14 residues. Trimming took 4 bases from V and 8 from J; bases not matched to a gene: 8. Sequenced by immunoSEQ multiplex PCR; TCRdb stores in-frame clones only, minus some. The sample contains tens of thousands of clones, approximately 78% of which appear only once. The chain has TRBV18 and TRBJ1-2; 9 positions match TRBD1. The sequencing sample was made of peripheral blood. The clonotype originates from a human donor in a cohort sampled during active COVID-19. The CDR3 here is CASSLRTGTGGYTF. CDR3 sequence (DNA): TGTGCCAGCTCACTCAGGACCGGGACAGGGGGCTACACCTTC.